The next 6 T cell receptor beta chains were all read from a single sample in a study of blood T cell repertoires in COVID-19. TCRdb's copy holds only in-frame clones and misses some; the assay was immunoSEQ multiplex PCR. Of roughly 340,000 clones listed, 80% to 90% are singletons. The sequenced material came from peripheral blood. The receptors here all came from a woman aged 50 to 60 with COVID-19, enrolled during active disease.

The chain combines TRBV18 with TRBJ1-1; D not resolved. CDR1 and CDR2 (germline): KGHSH, LQKENI. The CDR3 is 11 amino acids. Trimming removed 5 bases at V and 9 bases at J, with 10 bases between. The CDR3, as DNA: TGTGCCAGCTCAGGGCATACACAAGCTTTCTTT. It yields the protein CASSGHTQAFF.

The chain joins TRBV27 to TRBJ1-1; the D gene is possibly TRBD1 (5 bases). Germline CDR1 MNHEY, CDR2 SMNVEV (reference sequence). There are 14 residues in the CDR3. V was trimmed by 3 bases and J by 6 bases, leaving 14 bases between them. The CDR3 is CASSFLGGWAEAFF. Written as DNA, the CDR3 is TGTGCCAGCAGTTTCCTCGGGGGGTGGGCTGAAGCTTTCTTT.

This chain connects TRBV5-1 to TRBJ1-2; possibly TRBD1 for D (6 bases). V gave up 4 bases and J gave up 3 bases, with 13 bases separating them. The CDR3 is made up of 14 amino acids. Germline-derived CDR1 and CDR2 are SGHRS and YFSETQ. The DNA for the CDR3 is TGCGCCAGCAGCCCTGATGGACAGTACTATGGCTACACCTTC. It encodes CASSPDGQYYGYTF.

This clone was seen a handful of times. The chain combines TRBV20-1 with TRBJ1-1; D is unresolved. Germline V gene sequence: CDR1 DFQATT, CDR2 SNEGSKA (reference sequence). Between the trimmed V and J ends, which lost 3 bases and 5 bases, there was a span of 10 bases. The length of the CDR3 is 12 residues. CDR3 sequence: CSASSGRTEAFF. CDR3 coding DNA: TGCAGTGCTAGTTCGGGGAGAACTGAAGCTTTCTTT.

CDR3 nucleotides: TGTGCCAGTTGCGGTACGGGACTAGGAGGCTTGACGCAGTATTTT. It specifies CASCGTGLGGLTQYF. The genes are TRBV19 and TRBJ2-3; 8 bases map to TRBD2. V dropped 8 bases and J dropped 9; count of bases not matched to a gene: 16. Germline lookup yields CDR1 LNHDA and CDR2 SQIVND (reference sequence). CDR3 length: 15 residues. The full variable domain, its missing parts supplied by reference TRBV19 and TRBJ2-3, is DGGITQSPKYLFRKEGQNVTLSCEQNLNHDAMYWYRQDPGQGLRLIYYSQIVNDFQKGDIAEGYSVSREKKESFPLTVTSAQKNPTAFYLCASCGTGLGGLTQYFGPGTRLTVL.

This clone was counted a few times. For the CDR3, the DNA is TGCGCCAGCAGCTTGGATCCCCTAGCGGGAATCTACGAGCAGTACTTC. It translates to CASSLDPLAGIYEQYF. The chain carries TRBV5-1 and TRBJ2-7; TRBD2 matches 9 bases. In germline, CDR1 is SGHRS, CDR2 YFSETQ. This CDR3 comprises 16 residues. Germline trimming cut 0 bases from V and 3 bases from J; bases unmatched to any gene: 7.